These 32 T cell receptor beta chains were all obtained from the same sample, sequenced in a study of T cell responses to AZD1222 COVID-19 vaccine. Profiling relied on immunoSEQ multiplex PCR, and the TCRdb table lists in-frame clones only, not all of them. This sample has fewer than 150,000 clones, with about 90% found just once. The sequencing here drew on peripheral blood, taken on day 0 of AZD1222 vaccination. Every receptor here comes from an adult in good health.

This chain connects TRBV2 to TRBJ2-7; either TRBD1 or TRBD2 may fit D (7 bases each). Trimming took 4 bases from V and 3 from J, leaving 16 bases between them. Germline-derived CDR1 and CDR2 are SNHLY and FYNNEI. CDR3 size: 15 residues. CDR3 protein: CASSAARGGDYEQYF. In DNA form, the CDR3 reads TGTGCCAGCAGTGCGGCCAGGGGGGGAGACTACGAGCAGTACTTC.

The V and J genes are TRBV24-1 and TRBJ1-5, with 7 bases identical to TRBD1. Germline lookup yields CDR1 KGHDR and CDR2 SFDVKD. V was pared by 4 bases and J by 0 bases, with 8 bases of the junction left unmatched. The CDR3 has 17 amino acids. This CDR3 reads CATSDQKTGTSNQPQHF. CDR3 DNA sequence: TGTGCCACCAGTGACCAGAAGACAGGGACTAGCAATCAGCCCCAGCATTTT.

V is TRBV27 and J is TRBJ2-3, with D perhaps assigned TRBD1 or TRBD2 (6 bases each). Deletions cut 9 bases from V and 0 bases from J, with 10 bases between. The germline gives CDR1 MNHEY, CDR2 SMNVEV (reference sequence). The CDR3 is 13 residues long. Written as DNA, the CDR3 is TGTGCCAGTAGGGGGAGGAGCACAGATACGCAGTATTTT. This translates into CASRGRSTDTQYF.

V is TRBV4-3 and J is TRBJ1-1; D perhaps matches TRBD1 (6 bases). The germline V gene encodes CDR1 LGHNA and CDR2 YSLEER. Between the trimmed V and J ends, which lost 4 bases and 5 bases, there was a span of 29 bases. This CDR3 spans 19 amino acids. As DNA, the CDR3 is TGCGCCAGCAGCCTTCCGGCCCCCCCGATGAAGGGCAGGGGAACTGAAGCTTTCTTT. Its protein is CASSLPAPPMKGRGTEAFF.

CDR3 sequence: CASSQTGLSGANVLTF. CDR3 nucleotide sequence: TGCGCCAGCAGTCAGACAGGGCTATCTGGGGCCAACGTCCTGACTTTC. The rearrangement joins TRBV23-1 to TRBJ2-6; 7 positions agree with TRBD1. TRBV23-1 is placed among ORFs of uncertain function. There are 16 residues in the CDR3. After removal of 3 bases from V and 1 base from J, the junction contained 3 bases not matched to a gene.

The rearrangement joins TRBV6-5 to TRBJ2-1; 8 bases agree with TRBD1. CDR1 and CDR2 from the germline V gene are MNHEY and SVGAGI. V dropped 2 bases and J dropped 10; count of bases not matched to a gene: 4. The CDR3 runs to 13 residues. The CDR3 sequence is CASSYGRGQEQFF. CDR3 nucleotides: TGTGCCAGCAGTTACGGCAGGGGGCAAGAGCAGTTCTTC.

The sample holds one count of this clone. The chain has TRBV9 and TRBJ2-6, with 8 bases matching TRBD1. The trim removed 4 bases at V and 0 bases at J, leaving 9 bases unmatched. The CDR3 is made up of 18 amino acids. Germline CDR1 reads SGDLS; CDR2 reads YYNGEE. CDR3 region: CASSSGQGVTSGANVLTF. The CDR3 DNA follows: TGTGCCAGCAGCTCCGGACAGGGCGTCACCTCTGGGGCCAACGTCCTGACTTTC.

The CDR3 DNA is TGTGCCAGCAGCTTAGTAGTGGGGTTTTCTGGAAACACCATATATTTT. Translating it yields CASSLVVGFSGNTIYF. This chain connects TRBV7-8 to TRBJ1-3; D is unresolved. The CDR3 is 16 residues long. V shed 1 base and J shed 1 base, with 11 bases lying between them. Germline CDR1 and CDR2: SGHVS and FQNEAQ.

The J gene is TRBJ1-2, the V gene TRBV29-1; no firm D call. The CDR3 covers 11 residues. Trimming took 4 bases from V and 8 from J, leaving 11 bases between them. In germline, CDR1 is SQVTM, CDR2 ANQGSEA. The CDR3 loop is CSVVTVGGYTF. In DNA, the CDR3 is TGCAGCGTTGTGACTGTGGGGGGCTACACCTTC.

This clone was observed a single time. The gene calls are TRBV28 and TRBJ1-3, with a tentative D call TRBD1 (5 bases). Trimming stripped 7 bases from V and 0 bases from J, with 19 bases between. Per the germline V gene, CDR1 is MDHEN and CDR2 is SYDVKM. CDR3 length equals 17 residues. Written as DNA, the CDR3 is TGTGCCAGCACCACCCCCCGTGGGGCAGGCTCTGGAAACACCATATATTTT. This translates into CASTTPRGAGSGNTIYF.

The chain joins TRBV28 to TRBJ1-1, with D hard to call. The CDR3 has 16 amino acids. V was pared by 2 bases and J by 1 base, with 14 bases between. Germline values: CDR1 MDHEN, CDR2 SYDVKM. The CDR3 spells CASSLLADLTNTEAFF. In DNA, the CDR3 is TGTGCCAGCAGTTTACTGGCGGACCTAACGAACACTGAAGCTTTCTTT. The variable domain in full, completed from reference TRBV28 and TRBJ1-1, reads DVKVTQSSRYLVKRTGEKVFLECVQDMDHENMFWYRQDPGLGLRLIYFSYDVKMKEKGDIPEGYSVSREKKERFSLILESASTNQTSMYLCASSLLADLTNTEAFFGQGTRLTVV.

J is TRBJ2-5 and V is TRBV9, with 16 bases identical to TRBD2. The length of the CDR3 is 18 residues. Looked up from germline, CDR1 is SGDLS and CDR2 is YYNGEE. J was trimmed by 3 bases and V by 2 bases; bases with no gene match: 7. Here the CDR3 DNA reads TGTGCCAGCAGCGTGGGGACTAGCGGGGGGGATGTCAAAGAGACCCAGTACTTC. Its protein is CASSVGTSGGDVKETQYF.

The chain links TRBV5-3 to TRBJ1-4; D gene unclear. TRBV5-3 is an ORF, with its function uncertain. This CDR3 is 16 amino acids long. V was pared by 4 bases and J by 6 bases, with 19 bases between. CDR3 residues: CARSPQVRGRDEKLFF. The CDR3 bases are TGTGCCAGAAGCCCACAAGTACGGGGAAGGGATGAAAAACTGTTTTTT.

This clone appeared once. This chain uses TRBV6-2 or TRBV6-3 with TRBJ2-5; perhaps TRBD1 as D (5 bases). Germline CDR1 reads MNHEY; CDR2 reads SVGEGT. CDR3 length equals 14 residues. With 2 bases removed from V and 5 bases from J, the gap between germline ends came to 12 bases. This CDR3 reads CASSYNYRGETQYF. CDR3 nucleotides: TGTGCCAGCAGTTACAACTATAGGGGTGAGACCCAGTACTTC.

V is TRBV9 and J is TRBJ1-4; 8 bases agree with TRBD1. The CDR3 contains 15 residues. Germline V CDR1 and CDR2: SGDLS, YYNGEE. Trimming cost V 0 bases and J 8 bases; bases outside gene matches: 6. The DNA of the CDR3 is TGTGCCAGCAGCGTAGCAGACGCAGGGGGCGAAAAACTGTTTTTT. Amino acid sequence: CASSVADAGGEKLFF.

V usage is TRBV9 and J usage is TRBJ2-1; 11 bases map to TRBD1. CDR1 is SGDLS, CDR2 YYNGEE, per germline. This CDR3 has 16 amino acids. Unmatched junction bases numbered 2, after V lost 0 bases and J lost 3 bases. The CDR3 region is CASSVEGTGGYNEQFF. The DNA of the CDR3 is TGTGCCAGCAGCGTAGAGGGGACAGGGGGCTACAATGAGCAGTTCTTC.

This sequence joins TRBV6-6 and TRBJ2-5; maybe TRBD2 (7 bases). Trimming stripped 6 bases from V and 2 bases from J, with 13 bases between. The CDR3 has 14 amino acids. Germline lookup yields CDR1 MNHNY and CDR2 SVGAGI (reference sequence). The CDR3 nucleotides read TGTGCCAGCAGACCCCGGGGGGCTCAAGAGACCCAGTACTTC. This codes for CASRPRGAQETQYF.

This chain links TRBV7-8 with TRBJ1-6; D ambiguous. The CDR3 is 14 amino acids. CDR1 and CDR2 (germline): SGHVS, FQNEAQ. V lost 4 bases, J lost 9 bases, and 13 bases lay in between. CDR3 loop: CASSSRRIGSPLHF. The CDR3 region has the DNA TGTGCCAGCAGCTCCCGAAGGATCGGTTCACCCCTCCACTTT.

The chain couples TRBV3-1 (or the pseudogene TRBV3-2) to TRBJ2-3; D is uncertain. The germline gives CDR1 LGHDT, CDR2 YNNKEL (reference sequence). The V and J ends lost 2 bases and 2 bases respectively, with 17 bases between them. The CDR3 has 17 amino acids. CDR3 residues: CASSQRNGPPSTDTQYF. The CDR3 region has the DNA TGTGCCAGCAGCCAAAGGAACGGACCGCCTTCCACAGATACGCAGTATTTT.

The V and J genes are TRBV7-8 and TRBJ1-1; D remains ambiguous. The germline CDR1 and CDR2 sequences are SGHVS and FQNEAQ. CDR3 length: 17 residues. Trimming removed 1 base from V and 0 bases from J, with 15 bases in between. CDR3 loop: CASSLETSLGMNTEAFF. CDR3 nucleotides: TGTGCCAGCAGCTTAGAGACCTCCCTGGGGATGAACACTGAAGCTTTCTTT.

On this clone: Other DNA sequences in this specimen translate into the identical CDR3. The chain has TRBV5-6 and TRBJ1-1, with 7 bases identical to TRBD1. Germline V gene lookup returns CDR1 SGHDT and CDR2 YYEEEE. Germline trimming cut 4 bases from V and 0 bases from J; bases unmatched to any gene: 3. The CDR3 spans 14 residues. The CDR3 nucleotides are TGTGCCAGCAGCCTGGACAGGTTGAACACTGAAGCTTTCTTT. It is translated as CASSLDRLNTEAFF.

The chain employs TRBV6-2 or TRBV6-3 and TRBJ2-1, with TRBD2 as a possible D gene (6 bases). The CDR3 is 18 amino acids. Trimming shortened V by 2 bases and J by 8 bases, and 25 bases separated the two germline ends. In germline, CDR1 is MNHEY, CDR2 SVGEGT. The DNA of the CDR3 is TGTGCCAGCAGTTACAACCCCCTGTTAACGGGAGAAAGGGATGAGCAGTTCTTC. Translating it yields CASSYNPLLTGERDEQFF.

The V gene is TRBV5-5, the J gene TRBJ2-5, with D perhaps TRBD2 (6 bases). The CDR3 length is 16 residues. Deletions cut 4 bases from V and 6 bases from J, with 22 bases between. Germline V CDR1 and CDR2: SGHKS, YYEKEE (reference sequence). The CDR3 reads CASSRQQVGGEQTQYF. CDR3 nucleotides: TGTGCCAGCAGCCGCCAACAGGTTGGCGGGGAACAGACCCAGTACTTC.

V and J are TRBV15 and TRBJ1-1; 8 bases are a match to TRBD1. Germline CDR1 reads LNHNV; CDR2 reads YYDKDF (reference sequence). The CDR3 extends over 15 amino acids. V trimming: 2 bases; J trimming: 3 bases; junction bases outside the gene matches: 5. In DNA form, the CDR3 reads TGTGCCACCAGCAGACCGGACAGGGTTGACACTGAAGCTTTCTTT. Translation gives CATSRPDRVDTEAFF.

The count of this clone is one. The J gene is TRBJ2-3, the V gene TRBV6-1; D may be TRBD1 or TRBD2 (7 bases each). The CDR3 covers 14 residues. Germline CDR1 is MNHNS and CDR2 is SASEGT. Trimming shortened V by 1 base and J by 6 bases, and 11 bases separated the two germline ends. As DNA, the CDR3 is TGTGCCAGCAGTGAAGGGGAGGGGGCGGATACGCAGTATTTT. It is translated as CASSEGEGADTQYF.

The chain is built from TRBV7-9 and TRBJ2-7; no firm D call. The CDR3 extends over 12 amino acids. The ends were cut back, 0 bases at V and 5 bases at J, with 5 bases in the middle. In germline, CDR1 is SEHNR, CDR2 FQNEAQ (reference sequence). CDR3 DNA sequence: TGTGCCAGCAGCTTAGCGGAAAACGAGCAGTACTTC. The encoded protein is CASSLAENEQYF.

CDR3 in amino acids: CASSLASGGTETQYF. The DNA for the CDR3 is TGTGCCAGCAGCTTAGCAAGCGGGGGGACGGAGACCCAGTACTTC. This chain uses TRBV7-9 with TRBJ2-5; 9 positions agree with TRBD2. Germline CDR1 SEHNR, CDR2 FQNEAQ (reference sequence). The CDR3 is 15 residues long. V shed 0 bases and J 5 bases; nucleotides not matched to a gene: 4.

This sequence joins TRBV11-2 and TRBJ1-1; weak D call: TRBD1 (5 bases). Germline CDR1 is SGHAT and CDR2 is FQNNGV. The CDR3 loop spans 18 amino acids. Trimming cost V 5 bases and J 5 bases, with 27 bases left between them. The CDR3 coding sequence is TGTGCCAGCAGCCGAGGGAGGTTCGGGGGGAAGAGGAGAACTGAAGCTTTCTTT. As protein: CASSRGRFGGKRRTEAFF.

In this sample, this clone turned up a few times. The rearrangement links TRBV19 to TRBJ1-5; no firm D call. This CDR3 spans 16 amino acids. In germline, CDR1 is LNHDA, CDR2 SQIVND (reference sequence). V dropped 0 bases and J dropped 3 bases, with 12 bases sitting between them. The CDR3 sequence is CASSIDLGRYNQPQHF. DNA of the CDR3: TGTGCCAGTAGTATAGATCTCGGACGGTACAATCAGCCCCAGCATTTT.

V usage is TRBV5-8 and J usage is TRBJ1-5; D is uncertain. The CDR3 runs to 12 residues. CDR1 SGHTS and CDR2 YDEGEE come from the germline V gene. The V end lost 6 bases, the J end lost 3 bases, and 7 bases lay between the germline ends. In DNA form, the CDR3 reads TGTGCCAGCAAACCATACAATCAGCCCCAGCATTTT. Its translation is CASKPYNQPQHF. The whole variable domain, filled in from reference TRBV5-8 and TRBJ1-5, reads EAGVTQSPTHLIKTRGQQATLRCSPISGHTSVYWYQQALGLGLQFLLWYDEGEERNRGNFPPRFSGRQFPNYSSELNVNALELEDSALYLCASKPYNQPQHFGDGTRLSIL.

This rearrangement joins TRBV28 to TRBJ2-5; 10 nucleotides match TRBD1. The CDR3 spans 15 residues. Germline values: CDR1 MDHEN, CDR2 SYDVKM. The trim removed 8 bases at V and 2 bases at J, leaving 8 bases unmatched. CDR3 loop: CASSTGTGDQETQYF. The CDR3 nucleotides read TGTGCCAGCTCTACGGGGACAGGGGATCAAGAGACCCAGTACTTC.

This chain uses TRBV6-5 with TRBJ1-5, with a tentative D call TRBD1 (5 bases). CDR3 length: 15 amino acids. V was pared by 7 bases and J by 2 bases, with 15 bases between. The germline gives CDR1 MNHEY, CDR2 SVGAGI. CDR3 protein: CASTDIGAGNQPQHF. DNA for the CDR3: TGTGCCAGCACAGATATAGGGGCTGGCAATCAGCCCCAGCATTTT.